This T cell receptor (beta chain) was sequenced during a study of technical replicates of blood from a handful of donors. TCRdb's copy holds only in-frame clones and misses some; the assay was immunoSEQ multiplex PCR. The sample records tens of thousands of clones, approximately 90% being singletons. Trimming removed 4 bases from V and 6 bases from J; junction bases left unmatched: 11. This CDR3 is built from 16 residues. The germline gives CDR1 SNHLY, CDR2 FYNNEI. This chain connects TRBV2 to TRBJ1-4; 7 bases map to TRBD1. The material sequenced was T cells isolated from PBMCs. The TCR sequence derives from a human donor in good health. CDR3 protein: CASSAHLEGAYEKLFF. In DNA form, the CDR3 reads TGTGCCAGCAGTGCCCACTTGGAGGGGGCGTATGAAAAACTGTTTTTT.